The text below deals with one TCR beta chain. The antigen remains undetermined. The data were taken from a study of T cell responses to AZD1222 COVID-19 vaccine. General observations from the study: CD4 TCRs covered the whole spike, strongest at regions 160-218 and 743-854. Just six people given AZD1222 tested seropositive at baseline. Two doses of AZD1222 preceded a rise in Spike-specific TCR breadth and depth. Clonal diversity may have been underestimated in mostly white British donors.

Sequencing was performed with immunoSEQ multiplex PCR; in TCRdb, only in-frame clones are kept and a portion is missing. The repertoire consists of 120,000 to 150,000 clones, with 89% occurring once and the leading ten covering about 4.4%. CDR1 and CDR2 from the germline V gene are SGHRS and YFSETQ. V lost 3 bases, J lost 0 bases, and 12 bases lay in between. This CDR3 is 15 amino acids long. V is TRBV5-1 and J is TRBJ1-2; D may be TRBD1 (5 bases). The specimen comprised peripheral blood, sampled on day 0 of AZD1222 vaccination. The sequence derives from an adult in good health. In nucleotides, the CDR3 is TGCGCCAGCAGCTCAGCAGGGCTAGCTAACTATGGCTACACCTTC. It codes for CASSSAGLANYGYTF.